The clone carrying this TCR beta chain was seen once. Its antigen is currently unknown. The record originates from a study of cytotoxic CD8 clonotypes in ibrutinib-treated CLL. Overall study: Response specimens were obtained following a median treatment duration of approximately 13 months, with a range of 6 to 36. General study points: Under therapy, public clonotypes either contracted or stayed stable, and they were uncommon.

Trimming stripped 4 bases from V and 2 bases from J, with 10 bases between. CDR3 length: 14 residues. Germline-derived CDR1 and CDR2 are SGHTA and FQGNSA. Profiling relied on immunoSEQ multiplex PCR, and the TCRdb table lists in-frame clones only, not all of them. This table holds 190,000 or so clones, 55% to 85% found once. The sample in question was PBMCs, obtained after 24 months of ibrutinib treatment. This receptor was identified in a human donor with chronic lymphocytic leukemia. The chain has TRBV7-2 and TRBJ2-3; no definite D call. CDR3 DNA sequence: TGTGCCAGCAGCTCCCTAGAGCTCACAGATACGCAGTATTTT. Translation: CASSSLELTDTQYF.